One sample yielded the 22 T cell receptor beta chains listed below, sequenced in a study of beta chain features in type 1 diabetes. cDNA synthesis used the whole RNA isolate, giving expressed TCRB sequences. The data were produced by immunoSEQ multiplex PCR, yet TCRdb's version contains in-frame clones alone and is incomplete. The data hold 350,000 to 450,000 clones, with more than 12% observed a single time. The sequenced sample was naive CD4+ T cells from blood. The receptors derive from a woman aged 18-29 years in good health.

The chain couples TRBV10-3 to TRBJ2-4, with 7 bases fitting TRBD1. With 11 bases clipped from V and 0 bases from J, the junction kept 13 bases outside the gene matches. This CDR3 has 16 amino acids. Germline assignment: CDR1 ENHRY and CDR2 SYGVKD. The CDR3: CAASDRVGLAKNIQYF. The CDR3 bases are TGTGCCGCCTCCGACAGGGTCGGCTTAGCCAAAAACATTCAGTACTTC.

The genes are TRBV28 and TRBJ2-1, with 12 bases fitting TRBD1. CDR1 is MDHEN and CDR2 is SYDVKM in the germline V gene. The J segment lost 6 bases and the V segment lost 4 bases, leaving 4 bases of the junction unmatched. This CDR3 comprises 15 residues. CDR3 residues: CASSSPGQGANEQFF. CDR3 in DNA: TGTGCCAGCAGTTCTCCGGGACAGGGGGCCAATGAGCAGTTCTTC. The full variable domain, with the rest looked up from reference TRBV28 and TRBJ2-1, is DVKVTQSSRYLVKRTGEKVFLECVQDMDHENMFWYRQDPGLGLRLIYFSYDVKMKEKGDIPEGYSVSREKKERFSLILESASTNQTSMYLCASSSPGQGANEQFFGPGTRLTVL.

This clone has only a few counts. The rearrangement joins TRBV5-1 to TRBJ1-2; 7 bases match TRBD1. The CDR3 spans 13 residues. Losses at the gene ends were 4 bases for V and 6 bases for J; bases not matched to a gene: 6. Germline CDR1 reads SGHRS; CDR2 reads YFSETQ. The CDR3 region is CASSMGQLDGYTF. CDR3 DNA: TGCGCCAGCAGCATGGGACAGTTGGATGGCTACACCTTC.

This clone was observed a few times. The chain carries TRBV9 and TRBJ2-5, with 9 bases fitting TRBD1. The CDR3 has 15 residues. After removal of 4 bases from V and 7 bases from J, the junction contained 11 bases not matched to a gene. Germline V CDR1 and CDR2: SGDLS, YYNGEE. The CDR3: CASSLETGGIGTQYF. CDR3 DNA sequence: TGTGCCAGCAGCCTGGAGACAGGGGGGATCGGGACCCAGTACTTC.

This clone has only a few counts. The chain carries TRBV30 and TRBJ2-1, with TRBD2 identical over 13 bases. The V gene's germline CDR1 is GTSNPN and CDR2 SVGIG (reference sequence). Germline trimming cut 3 bases from V and 8 bases from J; bases unmatched to any gene: 13. CDR3 length: 17 residues. CDR3 sequence reads: CAWSQPGLAGLVHEQFF. In DNA, the CDR3 is TGTGCCTGGAGCCAGCCGGGACTAGCGGGATTGGTCCATGAGCAGTTCTTC.

The J gene is TRBJ2-7, the V gene TRBV7-2; 7 positions agree with TRBD1. The CDR3 sequence is 14 residues long. With 5 bases clipped from V and 1 base from J, the junction kept 5 bases outside the gene matches. Germline CDR1 and CDR2: SGHTA and FQGNSA. Written as DNA, the CDR3 is TGTGCCAGCAGCCCAAGGACAGGTTCCTACGAGCAGTACTTC. Its translation: CASSPRTGSYEQYF.

This rearrangement joins TRBV6-5 to TRBJ2-1, with D possibly being TRBD1 (7 bases). CDR1 is MNHEY, CDR2 SVGAGI, per germline. The CDR3 is 15 amino acids. The germline V and J ends were trimmed by 2 bases and 8 bases, with 16 bases remaining between them. The CDR3 loop reads CASSYRQGGVHEQFF. DNA of the CDR3: TGTGCCAGCAGTTACCGACAGGGAGGTGTCCATGAGCAGTTCTTC.

V usage is TRBV30 and J usage is TRBJ2-1; the D is unclear. CDR3 length equals 14 residues. In germline, CDR1 is GTSNPN, CDR2 SVGIG (reference sequence). Trimming cost V 0 bases and J 3 bases, with 9 bases left between them. CDR3 nucleotide sequence: TGTGCCTGGAGTGTACTAAGCCTCTACAATGAGCAGTTCTTC. Its translation is CAWSVLSLYNEQFF.

The chain couples TRBV9 to TRBJ2-5; 7 bases align to TRBD1. V was clipped by 3 bases and J by 2 bases; unmatched bases: 7. In germline, CDR1 is SGDLS, CDR2 YYNGEE. The CDR3 length is 15 residues. CDR3 DNA sequence: TGTGCCAGCAGCGCCCAATCGGGACAGCAAGAGACCCAGTACTTC. Protein product: CASSAQSGQQETQYF.

The chain employs TRBV7-8 and TRBJ2-2; 11 bases fit TRBD2. Looked up from germline, CDR1 is SGHVS and CDR2 is FQNEAQ. With 2 bases clipped from V and 4 bases from J, the junction kept 3 bases outside the gene matches. This CDR3 comprises 16 residues. In DNA, the CDR3 is TGTGCCAGCAGCTTAAGACTAGCGGGATTCACCGGGGAGCTGTTTTTT. It encodes CASSLRLAGFTGELFF. Full variable domain (remainder filled in from reference TRBV7-8 and TRBJ2-2): GAGVSQSPRYKVAKRGQDVALRCDPISGHVSLFWYQQALGQGPEFLTYFQNEAQLDKSGLPSDRFFAERPEGSVSTLKIQRTQQEDSAVYLCASSLRLAGFTGELFFGEGSRLTVL.

The chain joins TRBV28 to TRBJ2-7; TRBD2 is a possible D gene (6 bases). The CDR3 is 15 amino acids. The germline CDR1 and CDR2 sequences are MDHEN and SYDVKM. V shed 5 bases and J shed 2 bases, with 16 bases lying between them. In nucleotides, the CDR3 is TGTGCCAGCAGTGGGGGGTCCGGCAGCCCCTACGAGCAGTACTTC. Translation: CASSGGSGSPYEQYF.

The CDR3 region is CSVLSRGGRSSETQYF. CDR3 coding DNA: TGCAGCGTCCTCTCTCGGGGCGGGAGAAGTTCGGAGACCCAGTACTTC. V usage is TRBV29-1 and J usage is TRBJ2-5; 7 bases line up with TRBD2. Germline loops: CDR1 SQVTM, CDR2 ANQGSEA. This CDR3 is 16 amino acids long. Trimming removed 6 bases from V and 5 bases from J; junction bases left unmatched: 18.

A few counts support this clone. The V call is TRBV13, the J call TRBJ2-3; 13 bases align to TRBD2. After removal of 5 bases from V and 3 bases from J, the junction contained 11 bases not matched to a gene. Germline assignment: CDR1 PRHDT and CDR2 FYEKMQ (reference sequence). CDR3 length: 18 amino acids. The CDR3 sequence: CASSPGTSGAGGTDTQYF. For the CDR3, the DNA is TGTGCCAGCAGCCCAGGGACTAGCGGGGCCGGGGGTACAGATACGCAGTATTTT.

The V and J genes are TRBV20-1 and TRBJ1-2; D remains ambiguous. CDR3 length equals 10 residues. V was pared by 2 bases and J by 7 bases, with 5 bases between. Germline V lookup: CDR1 DFQATT, CDR2 SNEGSKA (reference sequence). CDR3 nucleotide sequence: TGCAGTGCTAGACTCCTTGGCTACACCTTC. It is translated as CSARLLGYTF.

This clone was seen a few times. The chain combines TRBV30 with TRBJ1-5; D is unclear. Trimming stripped 2 bases from V and 4 bases from J, with 12 bases between. Germline CDR1 and CDR2: GTSNPN and SVGIG (reference sequence). The CDR3 is 14 amino acids. The DNA for the CDR3 is TGTGCCTGGAGTATTGATGCGGGGAATCAGCCCCAGCATTTT. This codes for CAWSIDAGNQPQHF.

V is TRBV10-3 and J is TRBJ2-1; 9 bases match TRBD2. J lost 7 bases, V lost 6 bases, and 10 bases had no gene match. Germline loops: CDR1 ENHRY, CDR2 SYGVKD. This CDR3 is 15 amino acids long. For the CDR3, the DNA is TGTGCCATCAGCGAAAGACTAGCGGAGAAGAATGAGCAGTTCTTC. Translated, it gives CAISERLAEKNEQFF.

The gene calls are TRBV30 and TRBJ2-3; 7 bases map to TRBD2. V gave up 2 bases and J gave up 4 bases; unmatched junction bases: 3. From germline, CDR1 is GTSNPN and CDR2 SVGIG (reference sequence). This CDR3 has 13 residues. CDR3: CAWSRLASDTQYF. The CDR3 nucleotides are TGTGCCTGGAGTAGACTAGCTTCAGATACGCAGTATTTT.

This clone was counted a few times. The chain carries TRBV13 and TRBJ1-4; possible D gene TRBD1, 6 bases. V gave up 5 bases and J gave up 0 bases, with 10 bases separating them. Germline V gene data show CDR1 as PRHDT and CDR2 as FYEKMQ (reference sequence). The CDR3 consists of 15 residues. CDR3 protein: CASSPRTATNEKLFF. Written as DNA, the CDR3 is TGTGCCAGCAGCCCCCGGACAGCAACTAATGAAAAACTGTTTTTT.

This clone was detected a few times. The chain carries TRBV13 and TRBJ1-2, with 7 bases matching TRBD1. The J segment lost 1 base and the V segment lost 6 bases, leaving 11 bases of the junction unmatched. Germline V gene lookup returns CDR1 PRHDT and CDR2 FYEKMQ (reference sequence). CDR3 length: 16 amino acids. The CDR3 here is CASSYLGQADNYGYTF. DNA for the CDR3: TGTGCCAGCAGTTATCTAGGACAGGCCGATAACTATGGCTACACCTTC.

This clone was counted a few times. Other DNA variants within this sample encode the same CDR3. The chain combines TRBV9 with TRBJ1-1, with D possibly TRBD1 on 6 matching bases. V gave up 0 bases and J gave up 0 bases, with 9 bases separating them. CDR3 length: 15 amino acids. Germline CDR1 and CDR2: SGDLS and YYNGEE. The CDR3 nucleotides read TGTGCCAGCAGCGTAGGAGGGGGACTGAACACTGAAGCTTTCTTT. Translation gives CASSVGGGLNTEAFF.

This clone was counted a few times. The V and J genes are TRBV4-3 and TRBJ2-6; 10 bases fit TRBD2. Germline V gene sequence: CDR1 LGHNA, CDR2 YSLEER. This CDR3 has 20 amino acids. V dropped 3 bases and J dropped 3; count of bases not matched to a gene: 14. CDR3 nucleotide sequence: TGCGCCAGCAGCCAGGCCGTGGTAGCGGGAGGTCGAATTGGGGCCAACGTCCTGACTTTC. It translates to CASSQAVVAGGRIGANVLTF.

The chain combines TRBV7-2 with TRBJ1-4; D not certain. The CDR3 contains 13 residues. V was pared by 4 bases and J by 0 bases, with 3 bases between. Germline V lookup: CDR1 SGHTA, CDR2 FQGNSA. The CDR3 sequence is CASSSATNEKLFF. In nucleotides, the CDR3 is TGTGCCAGCAGCTCAGCAACTAATGAAAAACTGTTTTTT. The whole variable domain, filled in from reference TRBV7-2 and TRBJ1-4, reads GAGVSQSPSNKVTEKGKDVELRCDPISGHTALYWYRQSLGQGLEFLIYFQGNSAPDKSGLPSDRFSAERTGGSVSTLTIQRTQQEDSAVYLCASSSATNEKLFFGSGTQLSVL.